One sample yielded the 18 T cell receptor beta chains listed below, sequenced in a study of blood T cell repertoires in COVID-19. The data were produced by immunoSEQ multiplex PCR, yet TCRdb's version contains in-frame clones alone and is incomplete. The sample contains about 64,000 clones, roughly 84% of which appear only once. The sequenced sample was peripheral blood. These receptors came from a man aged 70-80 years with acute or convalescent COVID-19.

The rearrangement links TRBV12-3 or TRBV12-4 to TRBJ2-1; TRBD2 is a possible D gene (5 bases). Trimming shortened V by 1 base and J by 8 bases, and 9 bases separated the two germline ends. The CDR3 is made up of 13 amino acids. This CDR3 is CASSLGKRDEQFF. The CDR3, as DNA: TGTGCCAGCAGTTTAGGGAAGAGGGATGAGCAGTTCTTC.

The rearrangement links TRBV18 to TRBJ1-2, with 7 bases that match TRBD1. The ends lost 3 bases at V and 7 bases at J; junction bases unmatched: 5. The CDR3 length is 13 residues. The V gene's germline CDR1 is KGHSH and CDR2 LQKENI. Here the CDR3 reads CASSPGQRRGYTF. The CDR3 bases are TGTGCCAGCTCACCGGGACAGCGTCGTGGCTACACCTTC.

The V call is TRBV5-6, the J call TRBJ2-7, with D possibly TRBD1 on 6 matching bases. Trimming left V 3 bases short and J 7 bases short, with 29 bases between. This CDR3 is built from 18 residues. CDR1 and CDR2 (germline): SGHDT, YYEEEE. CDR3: CASSYPGQNFLRAQEQYF. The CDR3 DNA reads TGTGCCAGCAGCTACCCCGGACAGAATTTCCTACGAGCGCAGGAGCAGTACTTC.

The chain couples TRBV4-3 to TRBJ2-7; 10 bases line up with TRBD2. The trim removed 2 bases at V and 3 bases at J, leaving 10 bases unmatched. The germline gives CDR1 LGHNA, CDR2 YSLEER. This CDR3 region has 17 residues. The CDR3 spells CASSQYYGLADHYEQYF. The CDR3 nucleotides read TGCGCCAGCAGCCAATATTACGGACTAGCGGATCACTACGAGCAGTACTTC.

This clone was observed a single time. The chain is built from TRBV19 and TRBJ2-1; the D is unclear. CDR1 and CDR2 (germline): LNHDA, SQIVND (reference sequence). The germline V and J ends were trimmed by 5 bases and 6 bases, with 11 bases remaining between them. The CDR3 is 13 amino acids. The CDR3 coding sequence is TGTGCCAGTAGTTCTTCGTACGGCAATGAGCAGTTCTTC. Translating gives CASSSSYGNEQFF.

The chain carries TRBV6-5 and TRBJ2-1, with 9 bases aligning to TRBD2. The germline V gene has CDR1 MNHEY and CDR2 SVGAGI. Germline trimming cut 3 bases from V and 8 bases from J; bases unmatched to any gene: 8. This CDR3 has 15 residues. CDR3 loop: CASSYLSGGLHEQFF. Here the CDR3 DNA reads TGTGCCAGCAGTTATCTCAGCGGGGGGCTCCATGAGCAGTTCTTC.

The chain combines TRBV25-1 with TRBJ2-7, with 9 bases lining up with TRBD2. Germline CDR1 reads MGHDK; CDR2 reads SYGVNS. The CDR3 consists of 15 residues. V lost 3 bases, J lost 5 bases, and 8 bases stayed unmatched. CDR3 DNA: TGTGCCAGCAGTGACGGCGGGGGGGCCCCGGACGAGCAGTACTTC. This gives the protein CASSDGGGAPDEQYF.

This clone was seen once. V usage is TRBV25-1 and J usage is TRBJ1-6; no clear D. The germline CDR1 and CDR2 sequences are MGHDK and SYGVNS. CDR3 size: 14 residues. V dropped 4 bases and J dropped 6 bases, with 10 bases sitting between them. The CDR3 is CASSVTLLNSPLHF. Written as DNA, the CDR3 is TGTGCCAGCAGTGTTACTCTCCTTAATTCACCCCTCCACTTT.

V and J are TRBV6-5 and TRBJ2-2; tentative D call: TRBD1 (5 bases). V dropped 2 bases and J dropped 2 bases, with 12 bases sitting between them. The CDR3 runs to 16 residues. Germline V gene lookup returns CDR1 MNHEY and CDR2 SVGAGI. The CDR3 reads CASSYVGRVNTGELFF. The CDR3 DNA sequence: TGTGCCAGCAGTTACGTGGGCAGGGTAAACACCGGGGAGCTGTTTTTT.

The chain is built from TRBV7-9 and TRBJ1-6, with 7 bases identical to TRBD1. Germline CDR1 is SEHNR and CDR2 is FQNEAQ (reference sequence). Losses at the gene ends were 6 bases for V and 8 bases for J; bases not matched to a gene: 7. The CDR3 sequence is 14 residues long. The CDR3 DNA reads TGTGCCAGCAGACCGACAGGGATGGATTCACCCCTCCACTTT. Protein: CASRPTGMDSPLHF. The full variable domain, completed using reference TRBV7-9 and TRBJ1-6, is DTGVSQNPRHKITKRGQNVTFRCDPISEHNRLYWYRQTLGQGPEFLTYFQNEAQLEKSRLLSDRFSAERPKGSFSTLEIQRTEQGDSAMYLCASRPTGMDSPLHFGNGTRLTVT.

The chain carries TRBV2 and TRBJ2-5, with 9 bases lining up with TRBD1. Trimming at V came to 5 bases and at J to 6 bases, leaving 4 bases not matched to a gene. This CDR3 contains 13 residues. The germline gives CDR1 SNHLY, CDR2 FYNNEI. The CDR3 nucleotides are TGTGCCAGCAGTCGGACAGGGGAGAAGACCCAGTACTTC. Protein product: CASSRTGEKTQYF. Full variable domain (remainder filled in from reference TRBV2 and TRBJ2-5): EPEVTQTPSHQVTQMGQEVILRCVPISNHLYFYWYRQILGQKVEFLVSFYNNEISEKSEIFDDQFSVERPDGSNFTLKIRSTKLEDSAMYFCASSRTGEKTQYFGPGTRLLVL.

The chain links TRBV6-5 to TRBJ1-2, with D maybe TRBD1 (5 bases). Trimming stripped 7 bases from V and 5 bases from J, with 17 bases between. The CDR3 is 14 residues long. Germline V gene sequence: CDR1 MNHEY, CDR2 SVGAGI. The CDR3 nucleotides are TGTGCCAGCAAGCCAGGGTGGGGGGGATATGGCTACACCTTC. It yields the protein CASKPGWGGYGYTF.

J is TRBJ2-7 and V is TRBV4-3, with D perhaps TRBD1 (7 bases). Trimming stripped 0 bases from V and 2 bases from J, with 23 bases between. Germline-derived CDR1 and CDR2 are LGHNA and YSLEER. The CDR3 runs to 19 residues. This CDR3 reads CASSQERTGVSGVTYEQYF. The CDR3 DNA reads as TGCGCCAGCAGCCAAGAAAGGACAGGTGTGTCGGGGGTGACCTACGAGCAGTACTTC.

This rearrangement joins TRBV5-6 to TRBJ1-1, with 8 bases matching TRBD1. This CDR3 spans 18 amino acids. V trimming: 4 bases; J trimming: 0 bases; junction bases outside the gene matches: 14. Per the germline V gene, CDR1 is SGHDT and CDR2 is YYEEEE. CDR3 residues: CASSPSFGQGGVNTEAFF. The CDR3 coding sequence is TGTGCCAGCAGCCCCTCCTTCGGACAGGGAGGGGTGAACACTGAAGCTTTCTTT. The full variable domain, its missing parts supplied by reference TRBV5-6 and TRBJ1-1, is DAGVTQSPTHLIKTRGQQVTLRCSPKSGHDTVSWYQQALGQGPQFIFQYYEEEERQRGNFPDRFSGHQFPNYSSELNVNALLLGDSALYLCASSPSFGQGGVNTEAFFGQGTRLTVV.

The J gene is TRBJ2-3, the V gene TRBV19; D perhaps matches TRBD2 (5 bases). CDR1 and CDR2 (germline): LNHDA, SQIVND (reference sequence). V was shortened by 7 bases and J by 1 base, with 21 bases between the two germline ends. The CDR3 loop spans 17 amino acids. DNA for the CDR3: TGTGCCAGTATGCGTGACCATAGGGTGAGGGGCACAGATACGCAGTATTTT. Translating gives CASMRDHRVRGTDTQYF.

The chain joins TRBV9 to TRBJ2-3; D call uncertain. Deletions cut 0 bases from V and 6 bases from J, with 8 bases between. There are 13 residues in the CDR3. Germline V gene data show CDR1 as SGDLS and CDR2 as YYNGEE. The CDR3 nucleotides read TGTGCCAGCAGCGTAGGTTATGTTGATACGCAGTATTTT. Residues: CASSVGYVDTQYF.

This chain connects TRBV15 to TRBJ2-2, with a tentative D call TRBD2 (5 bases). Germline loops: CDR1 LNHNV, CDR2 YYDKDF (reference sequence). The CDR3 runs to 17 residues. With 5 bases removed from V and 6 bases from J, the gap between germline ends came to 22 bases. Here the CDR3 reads CATSLAGNRRVAGELFF. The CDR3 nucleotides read TGTGCCACCAGCCTAGCCGGGAATAGAAGGGTTGCCGGGGAGCTGTTTTTT.

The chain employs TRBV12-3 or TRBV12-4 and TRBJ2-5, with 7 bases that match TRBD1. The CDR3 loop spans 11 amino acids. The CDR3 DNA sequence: TGTGCGGAAGGGGGCGCGGAGACCCAGTACTTC. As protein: CAEGGAETQYF.